These T cell receptor beta chains were read from a single sample in a study of blood T cells in healthy people across ages. TCRdb fed the 5' RACE reads into MiXCR, producing one record per CDR3 protein. Here the sample spans around 1.7 million distinct CDR3 sequences, under 30% being singletons. What was sequenced was blood. These receptors originate from a woman aged 25 to 39 in good health. Each CDR3 is given with its conserved first and last residue. Fields, in order: J gene, D gene, clone size, V gene, CDR3 protein, CDR3 DNA. D genes are given only for firm matches. Size is omitted from some rows. Given values are once, few, many or a class for expanded clones.

TRBJ1-5	.	.	TRBV9	CASSVGGGHGQPQHF	TGTGCCAGCAGCGTCGGAGGGGGACACGGGCAGCCCCAGCATTTT
TRBJ2-7	TRBD2	.	TRBV4-3	CASSQDGGTTGEQYF	TGCGCCAGCAGCCAAGATGGCGGGACTACTGGCGAGCAGTACTTC
TRBJ2-1	.	few	TRBV12-3/TRBV12-4	CASNPGGTVEQFF	TGTGCCAGCAACCCCGGGGGGACAGTTGAGCAGTTCTTC
TRBJ1-2	.	many	TRBV12-3/TRBV12-4	CASSLGAGQLAGYTF	TGTGCCAGCAGCCTCGGGGCAGGGCAACTAGCGGGCTACACCTTC
TRBJ2-5	.	.	TRBV27	CASSVRVRETQYF	TGTGCCAGCAGTGTCAGGGTTCGGGAGACCCAGTACTTC
TRBJ2-6	TRBD1	few	TRBV7-3	CASSLSFPDRLEGVWASGANVLTF	TGTGCCAGCAGCTTAAGCTTCCCGGACAGGTTGGAAGGGGTATGGGCTTCTGGGGCCAACGTCCTGACTTTC
TRBJ2-4	.	.	TRBV20-1	CSARDKRGGNNEQYF	TGCAGTGCTAGAGATAAAAGGGGGGGAAACAATGAGCAGTACTTC
TRBJ2-3	.	.	TRBV20-1	CSAPSGLRTDTQYF	TGCAGTGCCCCATCAGGCCTTCGCACAGATACGCAGTATTTT
TRBJ2-2	.	few	TRBV24-1	CATSDRGGTGELFF	TGTGCCACCAGTGACAGGGGCGGAACCGGGGAGCTGTTTTTT
TRBJ2-1	.	few	TRBV20-1	CSAPIYNEQFF	TGCAGTGCCCCGATCTACAATGAGCAGTTCTTC
TRBJ2-7	.	.	TRBV6-2/TRBV6-3	CASSSSAGYEQYF	TGTGCCAGCAGTTCTAGCGCCGGCTACGAGCAGTACTTC
TRBJ2-3	TRBD1	.	TRBV6-5	CASRNSRDRASDTQYF	TGTGCCAGCAGGAACAGCCGGGACAGGGCCTCAGATACGCAGTATTTT